Shown below are 14 T cell receptor beta chains from a single sample sequenced in a study of technical replicates of blood from several donors. The assay was immunoSEQ multiplex PCR, and TCRdb's table has in-frame clones only and misses some. The sample yields tens of thousands of clones, around 83% seen once. The sample consisted of PBMCs. Receptors originate from a human donor in good health. Some clones in this sample may be carry-over from other donors' samples.

This chain joins TRBV6-5 and TRBJ2-7; 8 bases agree with TRBD2. The junction had 10 bases not matched to a gene; V was cut back by 5 bases and J by 4 bases. CDR1 MNHEY and CDR2 SVGAGI come from the germline V gene. The CDR3 length is 15 residues. The CDR3 protein is CASSGRGGPSYEQYF. CDR3 nucleotide sequence: TGTGCCAGCAGTGGCCGGGGGGGCCCGTCTTACGAGCAGTACTTC.

V usage is TRBV7-2 and J usage is TRBJ1-6, with a tentative D call TRBD1 (6 bases). The CDR3 runs 14 residues. The germline CDR1 and CDR2 sequences are SGHTA and FQGNSA. Trimming removed 6 bases from V and 9 bases from J, with 15 bases in between. In DNA, the CDR3 is TGTGCCAGCAGAGACGGGACAAGTTCTTCACCCCTCCACTTT. Residues: CASRDGTSSSPLHF.

This clone was recorded only once. This sequence joins TRBV6-5 and TRBJ2-1, with a weak D call TRBD2 (6 bases). CDR3 length: 14 amino acids. Trimming removed 2 bases from V and 5 bases from J, with 10 bases in between. Germline V gene data show CDR1 as MNHEY and CDR2 as SVGAGI. DNA of the CDR3: TGTGCCAGCAGTTACGGGGCGGGGAACAATGAGCAGTTCTTC. Protein: CASSYGAGNNEQFF.

This chain uses TRBV6-1 with TRBJ1-1, with TRBD1 matching 7 bases. The germline gives CDR1 MNHNS, CDR2 SASEGT. The CDR3 spans 14 residues. J gave up 4 bases and V 2 bases, and 4 bases lay outside the gene matches. The CDR3 DNA is TGTGCCAGCAGTGAACTTCCAGGGGGCACTGAAGCTTTCTTT. Residues: CASSELPGGTEAFF.

The genes are TRBV4-2 and TRBJ1-5, with 7 nucleotides matching TRBD1. Germline loops: CDR1 LGHNA, CDR2 YNFKEQ. The CDR3 loop spans 14 amino acids. V gave up 8 bases and J gave up 2 bases; unmatched junction bases: 6. The CDR3 region has the DNA TGTGCCAGCGCTCTAGGGGGCGGCAATCAGCCCCAGCATTTT. Residues: CASALGGGNQPQHF.

The chain links TRBV5-1 to TRBJ1-1; a possible D gene is TRBD1 (5 bases). Germline V lookup: CDR1 SGHRS, CDR2 YFSETQ. V lost 4 bases and J 8 bases, leaving 15 bases between the germline ends. The CDR3 is 13 residues long. The CDR3 nucleotides are TGCGCCAGCAGCCCTTACCCGGGGGTGGAAGCTTTCTTT. Translated, it gives CASSPYPGVEAFF.

This rearrangement joins TRBV18 to TRBJ2-7, with TRBD2 matching over 8 bases. Germline CDR1 reads KGHSH; CDR2 reads LQKENI. There are 14 residues in the CDR3. V dropped 2 bases and J dropped 4; count of bases not matched to a gene: 4. The CDR3 spells CASSPSTSDYEQYF. The CDR3 DNA sequence: TGTGCCAGCTCACCATCGACTAGCGATTACGAGCAGTACTTC. The full variable domain, completed using reference TRBV18 and TRBJ2-7, is NAGVMQNPRHLVRRRGQEARLRCSPMKGHSHVYWYRQLPEEGLKFMVYLQKENIIDESGMPKERFSAEFPKEGPSILRIQQVVRGDSAAYFCASSPSTSDYEQYFGPGTRLTVT.

The chain couples TRBV5-5 to TRBJ2-7; D is unclear. The V end was cut by 1 base, the J end by 2 bases, with 7 bases between. The germline CDR1 and CDR2 sequences are SGHKS and YYEKEE (reference sequence). The CDR3 has 13 amino acids. CDR3 DNA sequence: TGTGCCAGCAGCTTGTCAGACACCTACGAGCAGTACTTC. This gives the protein CASSLSDTYEQYF. The whole variable domain, filled in from reference TRBV5-5 and TRBJ2-7, reads DAGVTQSPTHLIKTRGQQVTLRCSPISGHKSVSWYQQVLGQGPQFIFQYYEKEERGRGNFPDRFSARQFPNYSSELNVNALLLGDSALYLCASSLSDTYEQYFGPGTRLTVT.

V usage is TRBV10-3 and J usage is TRBJ1-1; no reliable D call. V was cut by 0 bases and J by 1 base, with 9 bases left in between. Germline CDR1 ENHRY, CDR2 SYGVKD. The CDR3 is 15 residues long. The CDR3 coding sequence is TGTGCCATCAGTGAGTCGTACAAACCGAACACTGAAGCTTTCTTT. This gives the protein CAISESYKPNTEAFF.

This rearrangement joins TRBV30 to TRBJ2-1; perhaps TRBD2 as D (6 bases). The CDR3 has 13 amino acids. Trimming cost V 3 bases and J 10 bases, with 16 bases left between them. CDR1 and CDR2 from the germline V gene are GTSNPN and SVGIG (reference sequence). The CDR3 region is CAWSGGTRGEQFF. The CDR3 DNA is TGTGCCTGGAGCGGCGGGACGCGGGGCGAGCAGTTCTTC.

V and J are TRBV6-5 and TRBJ2-5; 7 nucleotides agree with TRBD2. CDR3 length: 14 residues. Germline CDR1 MNHEY, CDR2 SVGAGI. Losses at the gene ends were 4 bases for V and 6 bases for J; bases not matched to a gene: 8. In nucleotides, the CDR3 is TGTGCCAGCAGTTTCGGACGGGAGGTGCAGACCCAGTACTTC. It translates to CASSFGREVQTQYF.

This chain joins TRBV19 and TRBJ2-7, with 10 bases matching TRBD2. J was trimmed by 1 base and V by 4 bases; bases with no gene match: 1. Per the germline V gene, CDR1 is LNHDA and CDR2 is SQIVND (reference sequence). The CDR3 runs 14 residues. The CDR3 DNA reads as TGTGCCAGTAGTACGGGACTAGCGTCCTACGAGCAGTACTTC. Its protein is CASSTGLASYEQYF. The full variable domain, with the rest looked up from reference TRBV19 and TRBJ2-7, is DGGITQSPKYLFRKEGQNVTLSCEQNLNHDAMYWYRQDPGQGLRLIYYSQIVNDFQKGDIAEGYSVSREKKESFPLTVTSAQKNPTAFYLCASSTGLASYEQYFGPGTRLTVT.

The chain uses TRBV2 and TRBJ1-1; TRBD1 might be the D (6 bases). V gave up 6 bases and J gave up 3 bases, with 11 bases separating them. CDR1 and CDR2 (germline): SNHLY, FYNNEI. There are 13 residues in the CDR3. CDR3 amino acids: CASREYRDTEAFF. DNA for the CDR3: TGTGCCAGCAGAGAGTACAGGGACACTGAAGCTTTCTTT.

Points on this clone: Distinct nucleotide sequences in the sample also encode this CDR3. V gene TRBV27 combines with J gene TRBJ1-1, with D possibly matching TRBD1 (5 bases). Germline CDR1 is MNHEY and CDR2 is SMNVEV (reference sequence). V was trimmed by 3 bases and J by 5 bases, leaving 10 bases between them. The CDR3 is made up of 13 amino acids. The CDR3 nucleotides read TGTGCCAGCAGTTTGCAGGGTAGGACTGAAGCTTTCTTT. Translation: CASSLQGRTEAFF.